This TCR beta chain is from a study of T cells in Graves' hyperthyroidism and ophthalmopathy. The PBMCs were taken from about 10 ml of fresh peripheral blood. The CDR3 runs 15 residues. Germline V CDR1 and CDR2: SGHRS, YFSETQ. V lost 4 bases and J lost 7; bases outside the gene matches: 5. This clonotype was seen repeatedly, ten times or more. Regions amplified from RNA transcripts were the TCR beta CDR3 regions. The TCR CDR3 was amplified in a first-round RT-PCR using the HTBI primer set. From the multiplex PCR reads, TCRdb called clonotypes with MiXCR, one entry per CDR3 protein. The repertoire holds 390,000 or so distinct CDR3 sequences, roughly 14% seen once, with about 12% in the top ten.

The chain is built from TRBV5-1 and TRBJ2-1; 13 nucleotides line up with TRBD2. The TCR sequence derives from a man aged 18 to 29 with Graves' ophthalmopathy. The sequenced sample was blood. CDR3 region: CASSPGLAGTNEQFF. Written as DNA, the CDR3 is TGCGCCAGCAGCCCGGGACTAGCGGGAACAAATGAGCAGTTCTTC.